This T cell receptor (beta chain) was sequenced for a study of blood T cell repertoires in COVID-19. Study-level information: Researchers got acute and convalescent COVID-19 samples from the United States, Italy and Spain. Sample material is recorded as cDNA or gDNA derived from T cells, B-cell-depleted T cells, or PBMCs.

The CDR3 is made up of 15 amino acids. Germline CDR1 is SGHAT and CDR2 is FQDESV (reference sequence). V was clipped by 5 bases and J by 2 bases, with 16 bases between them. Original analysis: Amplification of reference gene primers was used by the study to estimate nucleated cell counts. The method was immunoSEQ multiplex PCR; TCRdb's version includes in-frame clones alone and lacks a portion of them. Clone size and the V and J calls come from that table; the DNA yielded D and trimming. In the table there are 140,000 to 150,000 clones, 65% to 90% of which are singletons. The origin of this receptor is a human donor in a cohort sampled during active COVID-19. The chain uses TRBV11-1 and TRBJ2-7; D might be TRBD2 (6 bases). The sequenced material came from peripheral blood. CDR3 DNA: TGTGCCAGCAGCCGACCTGGGGGGAGGACCTACGAGCAGTACTTC. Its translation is CASSRPGGRTYEQYF.